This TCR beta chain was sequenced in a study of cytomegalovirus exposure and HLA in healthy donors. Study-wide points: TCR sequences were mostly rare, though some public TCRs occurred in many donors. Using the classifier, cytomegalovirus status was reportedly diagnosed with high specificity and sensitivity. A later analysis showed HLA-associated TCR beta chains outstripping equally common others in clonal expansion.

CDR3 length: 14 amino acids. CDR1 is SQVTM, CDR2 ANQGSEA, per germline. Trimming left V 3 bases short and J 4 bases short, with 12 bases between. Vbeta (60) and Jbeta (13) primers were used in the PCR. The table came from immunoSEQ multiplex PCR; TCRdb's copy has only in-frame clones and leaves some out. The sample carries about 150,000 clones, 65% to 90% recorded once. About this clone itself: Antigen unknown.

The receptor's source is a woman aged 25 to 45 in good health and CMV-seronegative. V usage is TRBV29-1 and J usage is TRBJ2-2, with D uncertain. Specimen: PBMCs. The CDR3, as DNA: TGCAGCGTTGAGGCCGGTGAGGTCACCGGGGAGCTGTTTTTT. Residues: CSVEAGEVTGELFF.